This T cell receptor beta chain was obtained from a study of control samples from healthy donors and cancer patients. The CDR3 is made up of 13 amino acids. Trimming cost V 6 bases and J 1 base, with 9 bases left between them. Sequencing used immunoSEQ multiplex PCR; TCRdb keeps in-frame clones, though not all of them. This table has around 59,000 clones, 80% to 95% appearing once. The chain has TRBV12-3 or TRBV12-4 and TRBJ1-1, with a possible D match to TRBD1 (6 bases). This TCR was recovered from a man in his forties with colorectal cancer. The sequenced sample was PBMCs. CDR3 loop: CASRRGQNTEAFF. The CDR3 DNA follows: TGTGCCAGCAGACGGGGACAGAACACTGAAGCTTTCTTT.